The 10 T cell receptor beta chains given below trace back to one sample, sequenced in a study of T cells after yellow fever vaccination. TCRdb independently ran MiXCR on the 5' RACE reads; one entry per CDR3 protein. Found here are about 340,000 distinct CDR3 sequences, roughly 8.7% of them singletons; the top ten hold approximately 19%. This specimen consisted of PBMCs, obtained on the day of the first yellow fever vaccination. The receptors were gathered from a man aged 18 to 29 who received the YFV17D yellow fever vaccine.

This clonotype was detected a few times. The J gene is TRBJ1-5, the V gene TRBV18; tentatively, D is TRBD1 (5 bases). CDR1 and CDR2 from the germline V gene are KGHSH and LQKENI. This CDR3 spans 15 amino acids. Trimming removed 1 base from V and 4 bases from J, with 11 bases in between. The CDR3 DNA reads as TGTGCCAGCTCACCACTTCAGGGTTTTAATCAGCCCCAGCATTTT. It translates to CASSPLQGFNQPQHF.

Turning to this clonotype: An end of the junction does not agree with germline; a read error may underlie this. The chain carries TRBV7-8 and TRBJ1-5; D not certain. Germline-derived CDR1 and CDR2 are SGHVS and FQNEAQ. This CDR3 is built from 16 residues. The chain's CDR3 is CASRLVRVGRNQPQHF. The CDR3 DNA follows: TGTGCCAGCCGCTTAGTGAGGGTTGGACGCAATCAGCCCCAGCATTTT.

The rearrangement uses TRBV5-1 and TRBJ1-2; TRBD1 matches 9 bases. CDR1 is SGHRS, CDR2 YFSETQ, per germline. The CDR3 is made up of 16 amino acids. The V gene end was trimmed by 4 bases and the J gene end by 5 bases; junction bases not matched to a gene: 12. The CDR3 sequence: CASSRNEAGQGYGYTF. The CDR3 bases are TGCGCCAGCAGCCGCAACGAGGCGGGACAGGGATATGGCTACACCTTC. Based on the CDR3 plus reference TRBV5-1 and TRBJ1-2, the full variable domain is KAGVTQTPRYLIKTRGQQVTLSCSPISGHRSVSWYQQTPGQGLQFLFEYFSETQRNKGNFPGRFSGRQFSNSRSEMNVSTLELGDSALYLCASSRNEAGQGYGYTFGSGTRLTVV.

The table lists this clonotype with many counts. V is TRBV5-1 and J is TRBJ2-1; TRBD1 agrees at 11 bases. The CDR3 extends over 16 amino acids. In germline, CDR1 is SGHRS, CDR2 YFSETQ. The V and J ends lost 4 bases and 6 bases, in that order; junction bases with no gene match: 9. CDR3 sequence (DNA): TGCGCCAGCAGCCCGCTGTTTGGGACAGGGGGCAATGAGCAGTTCTTC. Translation gives CASSPLFGTGGNEQFF.

This clonotype occurred a few times. The rearrangement joins TRBV6-2 or TRBV6-3 to TRBJ1-2; the D is unclear. The ends were cut back, 2 bases at V and 14 bases at J, with 15 bases in the middle. CDR1 MNHEY and CDR2 SVGEGT come from the germline V gene. The CDR3 sequence is 12 residues long. In DNA form, the CDR3 reads TGTGCCAGCAGTTACCTCCCGAAGGGCGGGACCTTC. Translated, it gives CASSYLPKGGTF.

This clonotype was seen a handful of times. CDR3 nucleotide sequence: TGTGCCAGCAGTTTCTTGGGGTGGGATTATAGCAATCAGCCCCAGCATTTT. Translating gives CASSFLGWDYSNQPQHF. V is TRBV28 and J is TRBJ1-5, with D hard to call. Germline loops: CDR1 MDHEN, CDR2 SYDVKM. The CDR3 spans 17 residues. V was clipped by 3 bases and J by 0 bases, with 15 bases between them. The full variable domain, completed using reference TRBV28 and TRBJ1-5, is DVKVTQSSRYLVKRTGEKVFLECVQDMDHENMFWYRQDPGLGLRLIYFSYDVKMKEKGDIPEGYSVSREKKERFSLILESASTNQTSMYLCASSFLGWDYSNQPQHFGDGTRLSIL.

This clonotype came up many times. V is TRBV6-6 and J is TRBJ2-5; no clear D. V lost 5 bases and J 7 bases, leaving 14 bases between the germline ends. CDR1 is MNHNY and CDR2 is SVGAGI in the germline V gene (reference sequence). The CDR3 extends over 13 amino acids. CDR3 region: CASSKSHEGTQYF. DNA of the CDR3: TGTGCCAGCAGTAAAAGCCACGAAGGGACCCAGTACTTC.

This clonotype came up a few times. The CDR3 DNA follows: TGTGCCAGCAACAAGGGAAATACTGAAGCTTTCTTT. It yields the protein CASNKGNTEAFF. The rearrangement joins TRBV7-9 to TRBJ1-1; D ambiguous. The CDR3 extends over 12 amino acids. Germline V lookup: CDR1 SEHNR, CDR2 FQNEAQ (reference sequence). The V end lost 7 bases, the J end lost 5 bases, and 11 bases lay between the germline ends. Complete variable domain (other parts from reference TRBV7-9 and TRBJ1-1): DTGVSQNPRHKITKRGQNVTFRCDPISEHNRLYWYRQTLGQGPEFLTYFQNEAQLEKSRLLSDRFSAERPKGSFSTLEIQRTEQGDSAMYLCASNKGNTEAFFGQGTRLTVV.

This clonotype was seen more than once but under ten times. The CDR3: CASSFRVHGANNEQFF. The CDR3 DNA is TGTGCCAGCAGCTTTAGGGTCCATGGGGCTAACAATGAGCAGTTCTTC. This rearrangement joins TRBV7-3 to TRBJ2-1, with TRBD1 as a possible D gene (5 bases). V was pared by 3 bases and J by 5 bases, with 17 bases between. The CDR3 is made up of 16 amino acids. CDR1 is SGHTA, CDR2 FQGTGA, per germline.

The J gene is TRBJ2-7, the V gene TRBV29-1; 7 nucleotides match TRBD1. From germline, CDR1 is SQVTM and CDR2 ANQGSEA. Trimming took 3 bases from V and 6 from J; bases not matched to a gene: 5. This CDR3 has 12 amino acids. CDR3 DNA sequence: TGCAGCGTTGAGAGGGGGACAGTCGAGCAGTACTTC. Translating it yields CSVERGTVEQYF.